A selection of T cell receptor beta chains follows, all from one sample in a study of cytomegalovirus exposure and HLA in healthy donors. Generated by immunoSEQ multiplex PCR, the TCRdb table keeps only in-frame clones and is missing some. Here the sample spans 82,000 or so clones, about 9.5% being singletons. The sequencing input was PBMCs. The receptors originated from a man aged 55 to 69 in good health and CMV-seropositive. CDR3s include the opening cysteine and the closing phenylalanine or tryptophan. The D gene is left open where the match is weak. Where a row states a size, it is once, few, many or the class of an expanded clone; other rows omit it.

>TRBD2|TRBJ2-5|-|TRBV28
CASSFGLAGKETQYF
TGTGCCAGCAGTTTTGGGCTAGCGGGGAAAGAGACCCAGTACTTC
>-|TRBJ2-1|few|TRBV7-9
CASSKRGGHQDNEQFF
TGTGCCAGCAGCAAAAGGGGGGGGCACCAAGACAATGAGCAGTTCTTC
>-|TRBJ1-5|-|TRBV15
CATSRPGGVNQPQHF
TGTGCCACCAGCAGGCCCGGGGGGGTTAATCAGCCCCAGCATTTT
>-|TRBJ2-2|few|TRBV12-5
CASGSRGIRTGELFF
TGTGCTAGTGGCTCCCGGGGGATCAGAACCGGGGAGCTGTTTTTT
>-|TRBJ1-1|few|TRBV28
CASLSSLNTEAFF
TGTGCCAGTCTCTCCTCCCTGAACACTGAAGCTTTCTTT
>-|TRBJ2-7|few|TRBV30
CAWSTRLAYEQYF
TGTGCCTGGAGTACCCGACTAGCCTACGAGCAGTACTTC
>TRBD2|TRBJ2-1|-|TRBV11-2
CASSLAAGGTYNEQFF
TGTGCCAGCAGCTTAGCAGCGGGGGGGACCTACAATGAGCAGTTCTTC
>TRBD1|TRBJ1-1|-|TRBV2
CASSPQGALTEAFF
TGTGCCAGCAGCCCACAGGGGGCCCTCACTGAAGCTTTCTTT
>TRBD2|TRBJ2-5|-|TRBV5-1
CASRAALAGGPPSETQYF
TGCGCCTCTCGAGCGGCACTAGCGGGAGGACCCCCCAGCGAGACCCAGTACTTC
>TRBD2|TRBJ2-1|-|TRBV5-4
CASSFGLADTNEQFF
TGTGCCAGCAGCTTCGGGCTAGCGGATACCAATGAGCAGTTCTTC
>TRBD2|TRBJ2-2|-|TRBV19
CATWGGFSSGVGTGELFF
TGTGCCACCTGGGGGGGTTTTTCATCGGGAGTTGGGACCGGGGAGCTGTTTTTT
>TRBD1|TRBJ2-2|few|TRBV30
CAWRVPGQWAGELFF
TGTGCCTGGAGAGTCCCGGGACAGTGGGCCGGGGAGCTGTTTTTT
>TRBD1|TRBJ2-7|few|TRBV27
CASRLGTGLYEQYF
TGTGCCAGCAGGCTCGGGACAGGGTTGTACGAGCAGTACTTC
>-|TRBJ1-3|-|TRBV5-1
CASSLEGGRNTIYF
TGCGCCAGCAGCTTGGAGGGCGGGCGGAACACCATATATTTT
>-|TRBJ2-7|-|TRBV18
CASSTRSYEQYF
TGTGCCAGCTCCACTCGATCCTACGAGCAGTACTTC
>-|TRBJ1-6|few|TRBV6-5
CASSFLPGGKESPLHF
TGTGCCAGCAGTTTCCTACCGGGCGGGAAAGAATCACCCCTACACTTT
>-|TRBJ2-3|few|TRBV28
CASTPWKLPRAADTQYF
TGTGCCAGCACCCCCTGGAAGCTCCCGAGGGCCGCAGATACGCAGTATTTT
>TRBD1|TRBJ1-5|-|TRBV19
CASSIPTGAGQPQHF
TGTGCCAGTAGTATCCCCACAGGGGCAGGGCAGCCCCAGCATTTT
>TRBD2|TRBJ2-1|few|TRBV10-3
CAIMSSGERNEQFF
TGTGCCATCATGTCTAGCGGGGAACGAAATGAGCAGTTCTTC
>-|TRBJ2-2|few|TRBV29-1
CSVEPGDTHTGELFF
TGCAGCGTTGAACCCGGGGACACTCACACCGGGGAGCTGTTTTTT
>TRBD1|TRBJ1-1|few|TRBV5-6
CASSEGAYTEAFF
TGTGCCAGCAGCGAGGGGGCTTATACTGAAGCTTTCTTT
>-|TRBJ2-2|-|TRBV6-6
CASSYRTQRDTGELFF
TGTGCCAGCAGTTATAGGACTCAACGAGACACCGGGGAGCTGTTTTTT
>TRBD2|TRBJ2-2|-|TRBV11-2
CASSSLPTGGIGELFF
TGTGCCAGCAGCTCCCTGCCGACGGGGGGGATCGGGGAGCTGTTTTTT
>-|TRBJ2-3|-|TRBV19
CASGGDSGTDTQYF
TGTGCCAGTGGAGGGGATTCAGGCACAGATACGCAGTATTTT
>-|TRBJ1-4|-|TRBV5-6
CASSSYATNEKLFF
TGTGCCAGCAGCTCGTATGCAACTAATGAAAAACTGTTTTTT
>-|TRBJ1-3|-|TRBV25-1
CASSEEVPPGGTIYF
TGTGCCAGCAGTGAAGAGGTGCCCCCGGGAGGCACCATATATTTT
>TRBD1|TRBJ2-5|few|TRBV6-1
CASSVFGTVQETQYF
TGTGCCAGCAGTGTTTTTGGGACAGTGCAAGAGACCCAGTACTTC
>-|TRBJ2-5|-|TRBV7-3
CASSLIGQPEGETQYF
TGTGCCAGCAGCTTAATCGGACAGCCCGAGGGGGAGACCCAGTACTTC
>-|TRBJ1-5|few|TRBV30
CALAGQPHQPQHF
TGTGCCTTGGCTGGGCAGCCTCATCAGCCCCAGCATTTT
>TRBD1|TRBJ2-1|-|TRBV30
CAWSVRGTGVYNEQFF
TGTGCCTGGAGTGTACGAGGGACAGGGGTTTACAATGAGCAGTTCTTC
>-|TRBJ1-1|-|TRBV7-3
CASSLQPGLNTEAFF
TGTGCCAGCAGCTTACAGCCGGGTCTGAACACTGAAGCTTTCTTT
>-|TRBJ2-6|few|TRBV7-3
CASSLGDSGANVLTF
TGTGCCAGCAGCTTGGGAGACTCTGGGGCCAACGTCCTGACTTTC
>-|TRBJ2-2|few|TRBV11-2
CASSLLRGRTGELFF
TGTGCCAGCAGCTTATTAAGGGGCCGGACCGGGGAGCTGTTTTTT
>TRBD1|TRBJ2-7|-|TRBV5-1
CASSPGQGPEQYF
TGCGCCAGCAGCCCGGGACAGGGCCCCGAGCAGTACTTC
>TRBD2|TRBJ2-5|-|TRBV5-4
CASSLAEVAGGQETQYF
TGTGCCAGCAGCTTGGCAGAGGTAGCGGGGGGTCAAGAGACCCAGTACTTC
>TRBD2|TRBJ2-1|-|TRBV9
CASSTRTSGRVDEQFF
TGTGCCAGCAGCACAAGGACTAGCGGGAGAGTAGATGAGCAGTTCTTC
>TRBD1|TRBJ2-3|-|TRBV7-3
CASSDGRGKSTDTQYF
TGTGCCAGCAGCGACGGCAGGGGGAAATCCACAGATACGCAGTATTTT
>TRBD1|TRBJ2-3|few|TRBV11-2
CASSLVVGTGVTDTQYF
TGTGCCAGCAGCTTAGTAGTCGGGACAGGGGTAACAGATACGCAGTATTTT
>-|TRBJ1-4|-|TRBV9
CASGQGGYEKLFF
TGTGCCAGCGGCCAGGGAGGGTATGAAAAACTGTTTTTT
>-|TRBJ2-3|-|TRBV5-4
CASSLRRDRNTDTQYF
TGTGCCAGCAGCCTGCGGCGGGATAGAAACACAGATACGCAGTATTTT
>TRBD1|TRBJ1-5|-|TRBV11-2
CASSFGQGKGQPQHF
TGTGCCAGCAGCTTCGGACAGGGAAAAGGTCAGCCCCAGCATTTT
>-|TRBJ2-5|-|TRBV10-3
CAISDLGYQETQYF
TGTGCCATCAGTGATCTCGGGTATCAAGAGACCCAGTACTTC
>TRBD1|TRBJ2-1|-|TRBV29-1
CSVTRTGGGEQFF
TGCAGCGTGACCAGGACAGGGGGCGGCGAGCAGTTCTTC
>-|TRBJ2-4|few|TRBV6-1
CASRTPILAKNIQYF
TGTGCCAGCAGGACTCCCATCCTAGCCAAAAACATTCAGTACTTC
>-|TRBJ1-1|-|TRBV6-5
CASMRSTEAFF
TGTGCCAGCATGCGATCCACTGAAGCTTTCTTT